The 30 T cell receptor beta chains in this list originate from one sample, sequenced in a study of shared clonotypes between healthy human individuals. This table comes from immunoSEQ multiplex PCR, and its TCRdb copy is limited to in-frame clones, with some not included. The sample carries around 2,000,000 clones, approximately 94% recorded once. Positively selected for CCR7, the CD45RO-negative cells used as naive CD8 cells excluded terminally differentiated effector memory CD45RA+ cells. The source material was naive CD8+ T cells sorted from blood. These receptors were taken from a man aged 18 to 29 in good health.

The chain has TRBV27 and TRBJ2-3, with TRBD2 as a possible D gene (6 bases). In germline, CDR1 is MNHEY, CDR2 SMNVEV (reference sequence). Between the trimmed V and J ends, which lost 5 bases and 0 bases, there was a span of 15 bases. This CDR3 region has 16 residues. CDR3 DNA sequence: TGTGCCAGCAGTAGCAGAAAGGGGACTAGCACAGATACGCAGTATTTT. Protein product: CASSSRKGTSTDTQYF.

The V gene is TRBV6-5, the J gene TRBJ2-7, with 7 bases fitting TRBD1. Germline V lookup: CDR1 MNHEY, CDR2 SVGAGI. This CDR3 spans 15 amino acids. Trimming took 3 bases from V and 6 from J; bases not matched to a gene: 11. Written as DNA, the CDR3 is TGTGCCAGCAGTTATTTAGGGGGCGTGAGTTCCGAGCAGTACTTC. Its translation: CASSYLGGVSSEQYF.

This sequence joins TRBV5-6 and TRBJ2-7; tentatively, D is TRBD1 or TRBD2 (6 bases each). This CDR3 region has 13 residues. Germline V gene sequence: CDR1 SGHDT, CDR2 YYEEEE. V lost 3 bases, J lost 5 bases, and 12 bases lay in between. DNA of the CDR3: TGTGCCAGCAGCTGGGGGGCAGGGGACGAGCAGTACTTC. Amino acid sequence: CASSWGAGDEQYF.

CDR3 region: CASSGTPSSYNEQFF. The DNA of the CDR3 is TGTGCCAGTAGTGGGACTCCTAGCTCCTACAATGAGCAGTTCTTC. J is TRBJ2-1 and V is TRBV19; a weak D match, TRBD2 (6 bases). V shed 5 bases and J shed 0 bases, with 11 bases lying between them. The CDR3 sequence is 15 residues long. Per the germline V gene, CDR1 is LNHDA and CDR2 is SQIVND (reference sequence).

The chain employs TRBV2 and TRBJ1-4; possible D gene TRBD1, 5 bases. Trimming left V 10 bases short and J 5 bases short, with 14 bases between. This CDR3 has 13 amino acids. Germline lookup yields CDR1 SNHLY and CDR2 FYNNEI. The DNA of the CDR3 is TGTGCCACCAGGGACGGGGGAAATGAAAAACTGTTTTTT. Translating gives CATRDGGNEKLFF.

CDR3 protein: CASSPGSGAGTDTQYF. DNA for the CDR3: TGTGCCAGCAGCCCGGGGTCAGGGGCAGGCACAGATACGCAGTATTTT. The V call is TRBV7-9, the J call TRBJ2-3, with TRBD1 as a possible D gene (6 bases). The CDR3 extends over 16 amino acids. CDR1 is SEHNR and CDR2 is FQNEAQ in the germline V gene (reference sequence). The V end lost 5 bases, the J end lost 1 base, and 16 bases lay between the germline ends.

This clone appeared a few times. V usage is TRBV2 and J usage is TRBJ2-7; D perhaps matches TRBD1 (6 bases). Trimming removed 3 bases at V and 3 bases at J, with 12 bases between. The CDR3 runs 14 residues. From germline, CDR1 is SNHLY and CDR2 FYNNEI. For the CDR3, the DNA is TGTGCCAGCAGTGATAGCGCAGGGGTCTACGAGCAGTACTTC. It specifies CASSDSAGVYEQYF.

V is TRBV30 and J is TRBJ2-1; 11 nucleotides match TRBD2. Germline V CDR1 and CDR2: GTSNPN, SVGIG (reference sequence). This CDR3 is 15 amino acids long. CDR3 amino acids: CASDRASGGYNEQFF. The CDR3, as DNA: TGTGCTTCTGACAGGGCTAGCGGGGGGTACAATGAGCAGTTCTTC. Full variable domain (missing parts from reference TRBV30 and TRBJ2-1): SQTIHQWPATLVQPVGSPLSLECTVEGTSNPNLYWYRQAAGRGLQLLFYSVGIGQISSEVPQNLSASRPQDRQFILSSKKLLLSDSGFYLCASDRASGGYNEQFFGPGTRLTVL.

Turning to this clone: The same CDR3 can be traced to other DNA sequences in this sample. The chain couples TRBV4-1 to TRBJ2-7; tentatively, D is TRBD1 (5 bases). The CDR3 length is 15 residues. Germline loops: CDR1 MGHRA, CDR2 YSYEKL. With 1 base removed from V and 2 bases from J, the gap between germline ends came to 12 bases. CDR3 in DNA: TGCGCCAGCAGCCAAGTCCAGGGCCTACCCTACGAGCAGTACTTC. Its protein product is CASSQVQGLPYEQYF.

The chain joins TRBV9 to TRBJ2-3; TRBD2 matches at 12 bases. The CDR3 totals 18 residues. Germline assignment: CDR1 SGDLS and CDR2 YYNGEE. V lost 0 bases to trimming and J lost 2 bases; unmatched junction nucleotides: 7. CDR3 DNA sequence: TGTGCCAGCAGCGTAGAACGACTAGCGGGAGTGTTCACAGATACGCAGTATTTT. Protein sequence: CASSVERLAGVFTDTQYF.

The rearrangement links TRBV7-9 to TRBJ2-5; no clear D. This CDR3 is 13 amino acids long. Trimming shortened V by 2 bases and J by 0 bases, and 4 bases separated the two germline ends. From germline, CDR1 is SEHNR and CDR2 FQNEAQ (reference sequence). The CDR3 DNA follows: TGTGCCAGCAGCTTAAAAGACCAAGAGACCCAGTACTTC. It encodes CASSLKDQETQYF.

The chain links TRBV9 to TRBJ1-3; D may be TRBD1 (6 bases). Between the trimmed V and J ends, which lost 3 bases and 6 bases, there was a span of 13 bases. The CDR3 is 14 residues long. Per the germline V gene, CDR1 is SGDLS and CDR2 is YYNGEE. This CDR3 is CASSAEQGTNTIYF. CDR3 nucleotide sequence: TGTGCCAGCAGCGCGGAACAGGGAACAAACACCATATATTTT.

The chain is built from TRBV27 and TRBJ1-2, with 8 bases aligning to TRBD1. Germline CDR1 is MNHEY and CDR2 is SMNVEV (reference sequence). V was clipped by 4 bases and J by 4 bases; unmatched bases: 5. CDR3 length equals 14 residues. The CDR3 loop reads CASSSPGQAYGYTF. CDR3 coding DNA: TGTGCCAGCAGTTCGCCGGGACAGGCCTATGGCTACACCTTC.

This chain joins TRBV27 and TRBJ1-1; a weak D match, TRBD1 (5 bases). The V end lost 3 bases, the J end lost 0 bases, and 14 bases lay between the germline ends. The V gene's germline CDR1 is MNHEY and CDR2 SMNVEV (reference sequence). This CDR3 comprises 16 residues. The CDR3 DNA is TGTGCCAGCAGTTTTGGGGCTGGACCAATGAACACTGAAGCTTTCTTT. Its protein is CASSFGAGPMNTEAFF.

The chain carries TRBV28 and TRBJ1-1; perhaps TRBD1 as D (5 bases). CDR3 size: 15 residues. Germline V lookup: CDR1 MDHEN, CDR2 SYDVKM. Trimming stripped 5 bases from V and 2 bases from J, with 15 bases between. CDR3 sequence reads: CASSTHFQGNTEAFF. DNA of the CDR3: TGTGCCAGCAGTACTCATTTTCAGGGTAACACTGAAGCTTTCTTT.

This chain links TRBV28 with TRBJ2-7, with D possibly TRBD1 on 5 matching bases. Trimming took 9 bases from V and 7 from J, leaving 19 bases between them. The CDR3 spans 13 residues. Germline V CDR1 and CDR2: MDHEN, SYDVKM. DNA of the CDR3: TGTGCCAGTACACAGGTTAGCTACGTTGAGCAGTACTTC. Encoded protein: CASTQVSYVEQYF.

The chain is built from TRBV7-9 and TRBJ2-7; D possibly corresponds to TRBD1 (7 bases). The CDR3 length is 15 residues. Germline V CDR1 and CDR2: SEHNR, FQNEAQ (reference sequence). V shed 0 bases and J shed 5 bases, with 14 bases lying between them. CDR3 coding DNA: TGTGCCAGCAGCTTAGCCCGACAGGGAGGAGACGAGCAGTACTTC. It yields the protein CASSLARQGGDEQYF.

The chain links TRBV6-6 to TRBJ2-1; 9 bases align to TRBD2. Per germline, CDR1 MNHNY and CDR2 SVGAGI (reference sequence). The CDR3 covers 15 residues. J gave up 8 bases and V 0 bases, and 5 bases lay outside the gene matches. CDR3 residues: CASSYSGGGAYEQFF. DNA for the CDR3: TGTGCCAGCAGTTACTCCGGCGGGGGGGCCTATGAGCAGTTCTTC.

V gene TRBV6-1 combines with J gene TRBJ2-1; D remains unclear. V was clipped by 4 bases and J by 11 bases, with 6 bases between them. The CDR3 has 10 amino acids. Germline loops: CDR1 MNHNS, CDR2 SASEGT. This chain's CDR3 is CASSAGQQFF. The CDR3, as DNA: TGTGCCAGCAGTGCAGGACAGCAGTTCTTC.

The chain joins TRBV4-3 to TRBJ2-3; perhaps TRBD2 as D (5 bases). Trimming removed 1 base at V and 3 bases at J, with 17 bases between. Germline values: CDR1 LGHNA, CDR2 YSLEER. This CDR3 has 17 amino acids. CDR3 sequence: CASSQVSGGWETDTQYF. CDR3 bases: TGCGCCAGCAGCCAAGTCTCAGGCGGGTGGGAAACAGATACGCAGTATTTT.

This clone has just one count. V gene TRBV29-1 combines with J gene TRBJ2-1; perhaps TRBD2 as D (6 bases). The germline V gene encodes CDR1 SQVTM and CDR2 ANQGSEA. Trimming removed 3 bases at V and 6 bases at J, with 15 bases between. The CDR3 spans 14 residues. The CDR3 DNA reads TGCAGCGTTGATCTCCGGGGGATCAGCAATGAGCAGTTCTTC. Amino acid sequence: CSVDLRGISNEQFF.

This rearrangement joins TRBV27 to TRBJ2-1; 11 bases agree with TRBD2. In germline, CDR1 is MNHEY, CDR2 SMNVEV (reference sequence). After removal of 2 bases from V and 8 bases from J, the junction contained 5 bases not matched to a gene. This CDR3 has 15 residues. The CDR3 nucleotides read TGTGCCAGCAGTTTAATTACTAGCGGGAGCGATGAGCAGTTCTTC. Translated, it gives CASSLITSGSDEQFF.

The chain combines TRBV4-2 with TRBJ2-2; D might be TRBD1 or TRBD2, each matching 5 bases. The CDR3 is made up of 17 amino acids. The V end was cut by 3 bases, the J end by 3 bases, with 17 bases between. The germline gives CDR1 LGHNA, CDR2 YNFKEQ. The CDR3 reads CASSQGRDGLDTGELFF. Here the CDR3 DNA reads TGTGCCAGCAGCCAGGGACGGGACGGCCTCGACACCGGGGAGCTGTTTTTT.

The rearrangement joins TRBV5-3 to TRBJ2-7, with 13 positions matching TRBD2. TRBV5-3 is labeled an ORF, and its function is uncertain. V was pared by 3 bases and J by 5 bases, with 14 bases of the junction left unmatched. The CDR3 sequence is 18 residues long. DNA for the CDR3: TGTGCCAGAAGCTATGACCTTGGACTAGCGGGAGCCGGGGACGAGCAGTACTTC. It codes for CARSYDLGLAGAGDEQYF.

This chain connects TRBV9 to TRBJ2-3, with D perhaps TRBD1 or TRBD2 (5 bases each). From germline, CDR1 is SGDLS and CDR2 YYNGEE. The V gene lost 0 bases and the J gene lost 2 bases, with 16 bases spanning the gap. The CDR3 has 17 amino acids. CDR3 bases: TGTGCCAGCAGCGTAGCTCACGGGGCCACTTCCACAGATACGCAGTATTTT. It yields the protein CASSVAHGATSTDTQYF.

The CDR3 here is CASSLFPGLAGGWLNEQFF. The CDR3 DNA sequence: TGCGCCAGCAGCTTGTTCCCTGGACTAGCGGGAGGGTGGCTCAATGAGCAGTTCTTC. The chain combines TRBV5-1 with TRBJ2-1; 15 nucleotides align to TRBD2. J gave up 6 bases and V 1 base, and 11 bases lay outside the gene matches. The CDR3 is 19 residues long. From germline, CDR1 is SGHRS and CDR2 YFSETQ. Looking up the rest from reference TRBV5-1 and TRBJ2-1 gives the full variable domain: KAGVTQTPRYLIKTRGQQVTLSCSPISGHRSVSWYQQTPGQGLQFLFEYFSETQRNKGNFPGRFSGRQFSNSRSEMNVSTLELGDSALYLCASSLFPGLAGGWLNEQFFGPGTRLTVL.

The V and J genes are TRBV27 and TRBJ1-2; D might be TRBD1 (5 bases). The V and J ends lost 7 bases and 3 bases respectively, with 24 bases between them. Germline V gene lookup returns CDR1 MNHEY and CDR2 SMNVEV (reference sequence). The CDR3 contains 17 residues. Written as DNA, the CDR3 is TGTGCCAGCACCCCGTCGATAGGGGAGGTGGTCGACTATGGCTACACCTTC. Translated: CASTPSIGEVVDYGYTF.

The chain employs TRBV7-9 and TRBJ1-1; 10 nucleotides line up with TRBD1. The CDR3 length is 16 residues. Per the germline V gene, CDR1 is SEHNR and CDR2 is FQNEAQ (reference sequence). Germline trimming cut 5 bases from V and 9 bases from J; bases unmatched to any gene: 15. CDR3 DNA sequence: TGTGCCAGCAGCCCCACCCTCCTGGACAGGGGGTGGCAAGCTTTCTTT. Protein product: CASSPTLLDRGWQAFF.

The V gene is TRBV13, the J gene TRBJ2-1, with TRBD1 as a possible D gene (6 bases). The CDR3 is made up of 16 amino acids. Germline CDR1 is PRHDT and CDR2 is FYEKMQ (reference sequence). V lost 3 bases and J 2 bases, leaving 14 bases between the germline ends. The CDR3 DNA is TGTGCCAGCAGCTTGGTAACAGGGATAACCTACAATGAGCAGTTCTTC. Residues: CASSLVTGITYNEQFF. The variable domain in full, with the rest retrieved from reference TRBV13 and TRBJ2-1, is AAGVIQSPRHLIKEKRETATLKCYPIPRHDTVYWYQQGPGQDPQFLISFYEKMQSDKGSIPDRFSAQQFSDYHSELNMSSLELGDSALYFCASSLVTGITYNEQFFGPGTRLTVL.

The chain recombines TRBV7-3 with TRBJ2-7, with 7 bases matching TRBD1. The V and J ends lost 4 bases and 2 bases, in that order; junction bases with no gene match: 17. The germline V gene encodes CDR1 SGHTA and CDR2 FQGTGA. The CDR3 runs to 18 residues. The CDR3 DNA sequence: TGTGCCAGCAGCTCATTACAGGGGAAGGGAGTTCTTGCCTACGAGCAGTACTTC. Translated: CASSSLQGKGVLAYEQYF.